The 7 T cell receptor beta chains reported below all come from one sample, sequenced in a study of cytomegalovirus exposure and HLA in healthy donors. PCR used 60 Vbeta primers and 13 Jbeta primers. Assay used: immunoSEQ multiplex PCR; TCRdb lists only in-frame clones, some missing. The sample has more than 75,000 clones, about 85% seen once. The sample consisted of PBMCs. The receptors come from a middle-aged woman in good health and CMV-seropositive.

The DNA of the CDR3 is TGTGCCAGTACCCGGACAGGGAGGACCGGGGAGCTGTTTTTT. Translating gives CASTRTGRTGELFF. The chain is built from TRBV19 and TRBJ2-2, with 8 nucleotides matching TRBD1. The CDR3 extends over 14 amino acids. The junction had 6 bases not matched to a gene; V was cut back by 7 bases and J by 5 bases. Germline CDR1 reads LNHDA; CDR2 reads SQIVND (reference sequence).

The V and J genes are TRBV2 and TRBJ2-7; 11 bases match TRBD2. The CDR3 covers 14 residues. Looked up from germline, CDR1 is SNHLY and CDR2 is FYNNEI. Unmatched junction bases numbered 7, after V lost 6 bases and J lost 6 bases. The CDR3 DNA reads as TGTGCCAGCAGGACTACGGGACTAGCGGCCGAGCAGTACTTC. This encodes CASRTTGLAAEQYF.

The V gene is TRBV7-6, the J gene TRBJ1-2; 10 bases are a match to TRBD1. V shed 6 bases and J 7 bases; nucleotides not matched to a gene: 5. Germline V gene lookup returns CDR1 SGHVS and CDR2 FNYEAQ. The CDR3 has 13 amino acids. The chain's CDR3 is CASRGQGVAGYTF. Written as DNA, the CDR3 is TGTGCCAGCAGAGGACAGGGGGTAGCTGGCTACACCTTC. Variable domain in full (rest from reference TRBV7-6 and TRBJ1-2): GAGVSQSPRYKVTKRGQDVALRCDPISGHVSLYWYRQALGQGPEFLTYFNYEAQQDKSGLPNDRFSAERPEGSISTLTIQRTEQRDSAMYRCASRGQGVAGYTFGSGTRLTVV.

The chain carries TRBV9 and TRBJ1-2; D is unclear. The CDR3 is 14 amino acids. The ends were cut back, 0 bases at V and 3 bases at J, with 9 bases in the middle. Germline V CDR1 and CDR2: SGDLS, YYNGEE. The chain's CDR3 is CASSVGLGHYGYTF. The CDR3, as DNA: TGTGCCAGCAGCGTAGGTCTGGGCCACTATGGCTACACCTTC.

The chain couples TRBV19 to TRBJ2-2, with D maybe TRBD1 (5 bases). Germline CDR1 reads LNHDA; CDR2 reads SQIVND (reference sequence). The V end lost 3 bases, the J end lost 7 bases, and 15 bases lay between the germline ends. This CDR3 region has 15 residues. The CDR3: CASSIIGQGSGELFF. CDR3 in DNA: TGTGCCAGTAGTATTATAGGGCAGGGTAGCGGGGAGCTGTTTTTT.

This clone has just a few counts. This chain connects TRBV28 to TRBJ2-2, with D tentatively TRBD2 (7 bases). Trimming took 3 bases from V and 7 from J, leaving 9 bases between them. The CDR3 loop spans 13 amino acids. In germline, CDR1 is MDHEN, CDR2 SYDVKM. In nucleotides, the CDR3 is TGTGCCAGCAGTTTGGGGGGGCACGGGGAGCTGTTTTTT. Its protein is CASSLGGHGELFF.

The V gene is TRBV11-3, the J gene TRBJ1-3; D gene unclear. Germline V gene lookup returns CDR1 SGHNT and CDR2 YENEEA. This CDR3 is built from 15 residues. The V end lost 0 bases, the J end lost 1 base, and 7 bases lay between the germline ends. DNA for the CDR3: TGTGCCAGCAGCTTAGACGCGGGGTCTGGAAACACCATATATTTT. It specifies CASSLDAGSGNTIYF.